The 2 T cell receptor beta chains presented below share a single source sample, sequenced in a study of blood T cell repertoires in COVID-19. Method: immunoSEQ multiplex PCR; TCRdb's copy keeps in-frame clones and lacks some. There are about 150,000 clones in the sample; 88% occur only once, and 2% to 3% lies in the top ten. The sequenced sample was peripheral blood. The receptor set was obtained from a woman in her 70s with acute or convalescent COVID-19.

This chain uses TRBV12-5 with TRBJ2-7, with D perhaps TRBD2 (5 bases). Germline CDR1 and CDR2: LGHNT and FRNRAP. The CDR3 contains 13 residues. V gave up 3 bases and J gave up 2 bases, with 8 bases separating them. The CDR3 sequence: CASGFDYTYEQYF. CDR3 coding DNA: TGTGCTAGTGGTTTCGACTACACCTACGAGCAGTACTTC.

The chain links TRBV2 to TRBJ2-1; TRBD2 might be the D (6 bases). V dropped 5 bases and J dropped 10 bases, with 9 bases sitting between them. Per the germline V gene, CDR1 is SNHLY and CDR2 is FYNNEI. This CDR3 is 11 amino acids long. The DNA of the CDR3 is TGTGCCAGCAGTCTTGGAGGGGAGCAGTTCTTC. The encoded protein is CASSLGGEQFF.